These T cell receptor beta chains were read from a single sample in a study of Tregs in tolerant kidney transplant recipients. The data were produced by immunoSEQ multiplex PCR, yet TCRdb's version contains in-frame clones alone and is incomplete. The repertoire has approximately 98,000 clones, around 91% of them found once; the top ten carry just under 0.35%. The material sequenced was CD4+ T cells from blood, taken before the transplant. Receptors originate from a human donor who received a combined kidney and bone marrow transplant. Each CDR3 is given with its conserved first and last residue. The order of the fields is J gene, D gene, V gene, clone size, CDR3 DNA, CDR3 protein. The D gene is left open where the match is weak. Only some rows state a clone size, as once, few, many or a class for expanded clones.

TRBJ1-1,TRBD1,TRBV5-1,-,TGCGCCAGCAGCGGGACAGGGGCAACGTGGGACACTGAAGCTTTCTTT,CASSGTGATWDTEAFF
TRBJ2-3,-,TRBV6-5,-,TGTGCCAGCACTCTCGCGCTAGCAACAGATACGCAGTATTTT,CASTLALATDTQYF
TRBJ2-2,TRBD1,TRBV28,few,TGTGCCACTCGAAGGGGGCTGGACACCGGGGAGCTGTTTTTT,CATRRGLDTGELFF
TRBJ2-4,-,TRBV5-5,-,TGTGCCAGCAGCTTGGCGGTGGGAGCGGCCAAAAACATTCAGTACTTC,CASSLAVGAAKNIQYF
TRBJ2-4,-,TRBV9,-,TGTGCCAGCAGCACCGGGGGAGCCAAAAACATTCAGTACTTC,CASSTGGAKNIQYF
TRBJ1-2,-,TRBV15,-,TGTGCCACCATGGGCATCTATGGCTACACCTTC,CATMGIYGYTF
TRBJ2-7,TRBD2,TRBV6-5,-,TGTGCCAGCAGTTACTCTACCGCGGGGGCCTACGAGCAGTACTTC,CASSYSTAGAYEQYF
TRBJ1-2,TRBD1,TRBV5-1,-,TGCGCCAGCAGCCCGCCCGACAGGGAGTTGGGCTACACCTTC,CASSPPDRELGYTF
TRBJ2-2,TRBD2,TRBV19,-,TGTGCCAGTAGTATTTCGTTGGCGGGGGGGCGAGTCGGGGAGCTGTTTTTT,CASSISLAGGRVGELFF
TRBJ2-2,TRBD2,TRBV6-1,-,TGTGCCAGCCGATTAGCGGGGGGGCTTCCCGGGGAGCTGTTTTTT,CASRLAGGLPGELFF
TRBJ2-7,-,TRBV6-5,-,TGTGCCAGCAGCCAAGAGGACACCTACGAGCAGTACTTC,CASSQEDTYEQYF
TRBJ2-3,-,TRBV28,-,TGTGCCAGCAGGTCCGCGTCAACAGATACGCAGTATTTT,CASRSASTDTQYF
TRBJ2-6,TRBD1,TRBV2,-,TGTGCCAGCAGGAAGGACAGGGGTGGGGCCAACGTCCTGACTTTC,CASRKDRGGANVLTF
TRBJ1-2,TRBD1,TRBV15,-,TGTGCCACCAGCTGGGACAGCTATGGCTACACCTTC,CATSWDSYGYTF
TRBJ2-7,-,TRBV5-1,-,TGCGCCAGCAGCCCGAGTCACAGCTCTGGCGAGCAGTACTTC,CASSPSHSSGEQYF
TRBJ2-7,TRBD2,TRBV28,once,TGTGCCAGCAGTTTATTATCCGAGGGGGGACTAGTATCCTACGAGCAGTACTTC,CASSLLSEGGLVSYEQYF
TRBJ2-1,TRBD2,TRBV7-6,-,TGTGCCAGCACCCGCCGGGAGGGGGGTATGAATGAGCAGTTCTTC,CASTRREGGMNEQFF
TRBJ2-7,-,TRBV28,few,TGTGCCAGCAACGAGGGTTACCACGAGCAGTACTTC,CASNEGYHEQYF
TRBJ1-2,-,TRBV25-1,-,TGTGCCAGCAGCAGGGCGCTTAACTATGGCTACACCTTC,CASSRALNYGYTF
TRBJ2-1,TRBD2,TRBV5-1,-,TGCGCCAGCAGCTTGGCCCGGGGGGACTTCTACAATGAGCAGTTCTTC,CASSLARGDFYNEQFF
TRBJ2-3,-,TRBV10-3,few,TGTGCCATCAGCCTCGGGGGGCCAGATACGCAGTATTTT,CAISLGGPDTQYF
TRBJ1-1,-,TRBV11-2,-,TGTGCCAGCAGCTTAGAGTTCGGTCGGAGGACTACTGAAGCTTTCTTT,CASSLEFGRRTTEAFF
TRBJ1-2,-,TRBV28,few,TGTGCCAGCAGTTTAGGCCAGCTAGATGGCTACACCTTC,CASSLGQLDGYTF
TRBJ1-5,TRBD1,TRBV18,-,TGTGCCAGCTCCCCTCGGTCGAAGGGGGCCGTCCGTGGCTCGCCCCAGCATTTT,CASSPRSKGAVRGSPQHF
TRBJ2-3,TRBD1,TRBV27,-,TGTGCCAGCAGTTTACTGCGAGGACAGGAGACGCAGTATTTT,CASSLLRGQETQYF
TRBJ1-4,-,TRBV14,-,TGTGCCAGCAGCCAAAGCTGGCCCCGTTACAGGGATGCGAGTGAAAAACTGTTTTTT,CASSQSWPRYRDASEKLFF
TRBJ1-2,TRBD1,TRBV15,-,TGTGCCACCAGCAGAGACAACAGGGGTTCACAGGAGTTC,CATSRDNRGSQEF
TRBJ2-5,TRBD1,TRBV19,once,TGTGCCAGTAGCCTGACAGGGGCGTACGAGACCCAGTACTTC,CASSLTGAYETQYF
TRBJ1-6,-,TRBV5-1,medium-sized,TGCGCCAGCAGCTTGGACAGGGTAGATAATTCACCCCTCCACTTT,CASSLDRVDNSPLHF
TRBJ1-1,TRBD1,TRBV29-1,-,TGCAGCGTTAAAGACAGGGTGAGGAACACTGAAGCTTTCTTT,CSVKDRVRNTEAFF
TRBJ2-4,TRBD1,TRBV14,-,TGTGCCAGCAGCCAAAGCAGAGGGACAGGGAAAAACATTCAGTACTTC,CASSQSRGTGKNIQYF
TRBJ2-3,-,TRBV14,-,TGTGCCAGCGGCCAGGCTGGCACAGATACGCAGTATTTT,CASGQAGTDTQYF